A selection of T cell receptor beta chains follows, all from one sample in a study of response to subunit inactivated influenza vaccine. In TCRdb, the RT-PCR reads were re-called with MiXCR into one record per CDR3 protein. The data contain fewer than 600,000 distinct CDR3 sequences, more than 7% of them singletons. The source material was PBMCs from blood, sampled around 25 months after vaccination. Receptors originate from a man between 50 and 69 years old who received an inactivated influenza vaccine. CDR3s leave out the opening cysteine and the closing phenylalanine or tryptophan. D genes are given only for firm matches.

D: .; V: TRBV5-5; length: 11; J: TRBJ2-7; CDR3: ASSYELLYEQY
D: .; V: TRBV24-1; length: 15; J: TRBJ2-2; CDR3: ATSDLSGKSTTGELF
D: .; V: TRBV20-1; length: 13; J: TRBJ1-1; CDR3: SARPVTWGNTEAF
D: .; V: TRBV5-6; length: 11; J: TRBJ1-2; CDR3: ASSSAGGYGYT
D: .; V: TRBV20-1; length: 15; J: TRBJ2-1; CDR3: SARDIYDTRTYNEQF
D: .; V: TRBV7-8; length: 12; J: TRBJ2-3; CDR3: ASSLTRTTDTQY
D: .; V: TRBV9; length: 13; J: TRBJ2-2; CDR3: ASSVSHGSGGELF
D: TRBD1; V: TRBV2; length: 13; J: TRBJ1-4; CDR3: ASSMARRQGEKLF
D: .; V: TRBV7-2; length: 11; J: TRBJ1-5; CDR3: ASSLVHEQPQH
D: .; V: TRBV15; length: 11; J: TRBJ2-2; CDR3: ATSPFPYGELF
D: .; V: TRBV20-1; length: 12; J: TRBJ1-4; CDR3: SAREGATNEKLF
D: TRBD2; V: TRBV12-3/TRBV12-4; length: 15; J: TRBJ2-1; CDR3: ASSSRLALSSYNEQF
D: .; V: TRBV15; length: 13; J: TRBJ2-1; CDR3: ATGSVSGSYNEQF
D: TRBD2; V: TRBV27; length: 15; J: TRBJ2-6; CDR3: ASSLSRAGAGANVLT
D: .; V: TRBV14; length: 16; J: TRBJ1-5; CDR3: ASSQDKPTDNSNQPQH
D: .; V: TRBV5-1; length: 16; J: TRBJ2-2; CDR3: ASSLISPRRIGTGELF
D: TRBD2; V: TRBV12-3/TRBV12-4; length: 12; J: TRBJ2-7; CDR3: ASTGWGGSYEQY
D: .; V: TRBV24-1; length: 16; J: TRBJ2-3; CDR3: ATTFPGVRTPSTDTQY
D: .; V: TRBV9; length: 12; J: TRBJ2-2; CDR3: ASSTRLGAGELF
D: .; V: TRBV7-9; length: 10; J: TRBJ2-1; CDR3: ASSRDWNEQF
D: .; V: TRBV15; length: 12; J: TRBJ1-5; CDR3: ATSRRPSNQPQH
D: TRBD1; V: TRBV29-1; length: 11; J: TRBJ2-7; CDR3: SVAQGSDYEQY
D: TRBD2; V: TRBV11-1; length: 13; J: TRBJ2-1; CDR3: ASSFTSGRTNEQF
D: TRBD1; V: TRBV5-1; length: 13; J: TRBJ2-7; CDR3: ASSLAGGRSYEQY
D: .; V: TRBV6-1; length: 12; J: TRBJ2-7; CDR3: ASSESQGMWEQY
D: .; V: TRBV20-1; length: 11; J: TRBJ2-7; CDR3: SAMRGPTYEQY
D: TRBD1; V: TRBV29-1; length: 11; J: TRBJ2-7; CDR3: SVEEGTAYEQY
D: .; V: TRBV7-9; length: 15; J: TRBJ1-3; CDR3: ASSLGWPPSSGNTIY
D: .; V: TRBV11-1; length: 16; J: TRBJ2-6; CDR3: ASSLVLRSAAGANVLT
D: .; V: TRBV4-1; length: 12; J: TRBJ2-7; CDR3: ASSQDTLGYEQY
D: .; V: TRBV6-1; length: 15; J: TRBJ1-1; CDR3: ASRTGGTPRKNTEAF
D: .; V: TRBV12-3/TRBV12-4; length: 12; J: TRBJ1-3; CDR3: ASSLGFSGNTIY
D: TRBD1; V: TRBV12-3/TRBV12-4; length: 11; J: TRBJ2-2; CDR3: ASRTGASGELF
D: TRBD1; V: TRBV11-2; length: 15; J: TRBJ2-1; CDR3: ASSERLTGGSYNEQF
D: TRBD2; V: TRBV6-2/TRBV6-3; length: 16; J: TRBJ2-1; CDR3: ASSYSQFAGGTYNEQF
D: TRBD1; V: TRBV7-8; length: 13; J: TRBJ1-1; CDR3: ASSLSRTGRTEAF